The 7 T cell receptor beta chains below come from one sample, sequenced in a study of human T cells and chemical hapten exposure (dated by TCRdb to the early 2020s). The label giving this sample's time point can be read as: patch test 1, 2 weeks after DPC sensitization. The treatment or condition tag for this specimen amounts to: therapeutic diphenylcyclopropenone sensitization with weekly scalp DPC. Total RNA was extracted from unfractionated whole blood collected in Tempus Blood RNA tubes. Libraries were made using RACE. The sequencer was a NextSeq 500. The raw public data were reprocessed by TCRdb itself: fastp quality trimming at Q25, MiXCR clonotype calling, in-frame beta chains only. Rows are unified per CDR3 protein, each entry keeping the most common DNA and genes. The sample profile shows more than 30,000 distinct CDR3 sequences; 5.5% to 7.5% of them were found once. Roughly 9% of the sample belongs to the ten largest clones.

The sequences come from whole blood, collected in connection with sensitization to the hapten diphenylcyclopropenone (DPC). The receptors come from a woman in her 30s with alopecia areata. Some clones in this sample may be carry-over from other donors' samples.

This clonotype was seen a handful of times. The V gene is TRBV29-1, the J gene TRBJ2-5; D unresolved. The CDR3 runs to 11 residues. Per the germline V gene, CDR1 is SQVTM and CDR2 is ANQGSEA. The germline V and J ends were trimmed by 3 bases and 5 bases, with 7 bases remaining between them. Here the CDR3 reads CSVEKLETQYF. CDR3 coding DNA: TGCAGCGTTGAGAAGCTGGAGACCCAGTACTTC.

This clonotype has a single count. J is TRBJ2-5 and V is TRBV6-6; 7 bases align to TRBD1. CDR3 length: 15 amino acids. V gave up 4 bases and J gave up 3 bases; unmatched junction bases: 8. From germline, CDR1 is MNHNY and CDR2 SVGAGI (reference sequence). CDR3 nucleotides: TGTGCCAGCAGTTGGCCTGGGACAGCCAAAGAGACCCAGTACTTC. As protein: CASSWPGTAKETQYF.

CDR3 sequence (DNA): TGTGCCAGCAACAGGGGTTCGAGTAGCAATCAGCCCCAGCATTTT. Encoded protein: CASNRGSSSNQPQHF. The chain links TRBV2 to TRBJ1-5, with 7 bases matching TRBD1. The ends lost 7 bases at V and 0 bases at J; junction bases unmatched: 6. In germline, CDR1 is SNHLY, CDR2 FYNNEI. This CDR3 has 15 residues.

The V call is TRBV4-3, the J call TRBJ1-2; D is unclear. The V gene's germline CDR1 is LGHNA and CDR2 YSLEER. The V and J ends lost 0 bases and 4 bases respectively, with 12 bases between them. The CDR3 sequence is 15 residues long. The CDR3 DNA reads TGCGCCAGCAGCCAAGATCGGCAAGAGTTCTATGGCTACACCTTC. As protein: CASSQDRQEFYGYTF.

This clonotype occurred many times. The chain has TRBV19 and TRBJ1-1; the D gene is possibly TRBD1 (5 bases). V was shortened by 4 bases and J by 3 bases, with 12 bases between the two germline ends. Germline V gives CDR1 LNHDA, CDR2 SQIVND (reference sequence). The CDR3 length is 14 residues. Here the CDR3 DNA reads TGTGCCAGTAGTAAGTCTCGGGGGGACACTGAAGCTTTCTTT. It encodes CASSKSRGDTEAFF.

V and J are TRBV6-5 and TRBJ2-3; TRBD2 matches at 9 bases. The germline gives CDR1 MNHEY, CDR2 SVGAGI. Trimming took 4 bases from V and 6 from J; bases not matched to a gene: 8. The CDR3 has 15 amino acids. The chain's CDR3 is CASSFWRGLADTQYF. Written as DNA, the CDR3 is TGTGCCAGCAGTTTCTGGCGTGGACTAGCGGATACGCAGTATTTT.

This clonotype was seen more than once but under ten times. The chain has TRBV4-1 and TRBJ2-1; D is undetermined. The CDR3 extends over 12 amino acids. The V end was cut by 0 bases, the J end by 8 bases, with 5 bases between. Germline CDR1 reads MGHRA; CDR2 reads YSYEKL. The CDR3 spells CASSQDGDEQFF. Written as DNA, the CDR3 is TGCGCCAGCAGCCAAGATGGAGATGAGCAGTTCTTC.